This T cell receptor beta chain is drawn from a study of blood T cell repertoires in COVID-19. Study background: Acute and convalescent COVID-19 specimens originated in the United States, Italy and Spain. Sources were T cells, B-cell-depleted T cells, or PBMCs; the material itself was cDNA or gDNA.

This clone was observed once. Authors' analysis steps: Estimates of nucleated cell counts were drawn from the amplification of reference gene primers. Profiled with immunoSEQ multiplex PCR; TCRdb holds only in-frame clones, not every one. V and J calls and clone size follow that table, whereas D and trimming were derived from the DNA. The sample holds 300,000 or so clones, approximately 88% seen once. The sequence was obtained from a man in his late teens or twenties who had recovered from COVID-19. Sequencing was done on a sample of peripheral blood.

In DNA form, the CDR3 reads TGTGCCAGCAGTTCTACAGGGCTCTTCAATGAGCAGTTCTTC. It specifies CASSSTGLFNEQFF. This rearrangement joins TRBV6-2 or TRBV6-3 to TRBJ2-1, with a tentative D call TRBD1 (6 bases). V was cut by 4 bases and J by 6 bases, with 13 bases left in between. CDR3 length equals 14 residues. Germline-derived CDR1 and CDR2 are MNHEY and SVGEGT.